This TCR beta chain comes out of a study of cytomegalovirus exposure and HLA in healthy donors. Regarding the study as a whole: Later on, an analysis showed TCR association rates differing by HLA locus, with DRB1 the most and HLA-C the fewest.

Germline V gene sequence: CDR1 MNHEY, CDR2 SMNVEV (reference sequence). Trimming took off 8 bases at V and 8 bases at J, with 18 bases between the two ends. The CDR3 is 13 residues long. This clone was observed once. Antigen specificity is unknown. PCR primers comprised 60 Vbeta and 13 Jbeta primers. Sequencing used immunoSEQ multiplex PCR; TCRdb keeps in-frame clones, though not all of them. The sample lists about 69,000 clones, just under 70% seen once, with about 10% in the top ten. Sequenced: PBMCs. The rearrangement uses TRBV27 and TRBJ1-2; a possible D gene is TRBD1 (5 bases). This TCR was recovered from a woman aged 30 to 39 in good health and CMV-seronegative. The CDR3 sequence is CASREEGRRGYTF. DNA for the CDR3: TGTGCCAGCCGAGAGGAGGGGCGAAGGGGCTACACCTTC.